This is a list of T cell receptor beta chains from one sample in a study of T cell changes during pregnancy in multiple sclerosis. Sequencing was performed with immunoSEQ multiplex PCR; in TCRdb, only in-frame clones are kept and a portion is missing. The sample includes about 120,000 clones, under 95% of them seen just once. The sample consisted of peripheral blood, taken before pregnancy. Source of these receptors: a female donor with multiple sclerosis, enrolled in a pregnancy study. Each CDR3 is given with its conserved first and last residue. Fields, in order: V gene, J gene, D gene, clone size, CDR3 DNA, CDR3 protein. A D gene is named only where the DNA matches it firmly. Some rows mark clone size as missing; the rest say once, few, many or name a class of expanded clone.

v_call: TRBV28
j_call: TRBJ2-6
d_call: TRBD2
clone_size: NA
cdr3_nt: TGTGCCAGCAGTAACGCGGGCGGGAGAGTCTCTGGGGCCAACGTCCTGACTTTC
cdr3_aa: CASSNAGGRVSGANVLTF

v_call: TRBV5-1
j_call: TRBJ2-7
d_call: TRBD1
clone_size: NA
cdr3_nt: TGCGCCAGCAGCTTGGCCTCCTTACAGGGGGAGCAGTACTTC
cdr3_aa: CASSLASLQGEQYF

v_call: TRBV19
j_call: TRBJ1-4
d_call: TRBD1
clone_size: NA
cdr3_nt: TGTGCCAGTAGAAGACAGGGGCGCATCGGGAAGGAAAAACTGTTTTTT
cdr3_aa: CASRRQGRIGKEKLFF

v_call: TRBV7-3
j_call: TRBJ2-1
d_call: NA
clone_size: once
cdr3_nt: TGTGCCAGCAGCCGCGATCGGGCAGGGAACAATGAGCAGTTCTTC
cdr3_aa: CASSRDRAGNNEQFF

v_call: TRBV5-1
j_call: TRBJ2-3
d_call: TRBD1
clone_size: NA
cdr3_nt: TGCGCCAGCAGCCCGGGACAGGCCACAGATACGCAGTATTTT
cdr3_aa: CASSPGQATDTQYF

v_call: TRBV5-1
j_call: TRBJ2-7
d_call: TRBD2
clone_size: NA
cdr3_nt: TGCGCCAGCAGCTTGGTGACTAGCGGGAGTTTTGTGCACGAGCAGTACTTC
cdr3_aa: CASSLVTSGSFVHEQYF

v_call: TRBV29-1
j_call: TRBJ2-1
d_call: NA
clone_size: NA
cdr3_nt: TGCAGCGTTGAAGAGAGGGGGAGCTCCTACAATGAGCAGTTCTTC
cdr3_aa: CSVEERGSSYNEQFF

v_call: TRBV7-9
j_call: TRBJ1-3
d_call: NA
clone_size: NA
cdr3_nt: TGTGCCAGCAGCCCTGACATCTCTGGAAACACCATATATTTT
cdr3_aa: CASSPDISGNTIYF

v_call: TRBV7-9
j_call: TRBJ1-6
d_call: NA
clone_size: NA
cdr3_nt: TGCTCTTTATCACCCCTCCACTTT
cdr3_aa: CSLSPLHF

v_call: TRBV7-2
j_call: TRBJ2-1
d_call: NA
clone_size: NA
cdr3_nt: TGTGCCAGCAGCCCCGACGGGGGACGGATCAATGAGCAGTTCTTC
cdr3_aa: CASSPDGGRINEQFF

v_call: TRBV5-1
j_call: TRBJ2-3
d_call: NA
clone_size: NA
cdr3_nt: TGCGCCAGCAGCTTGTTGGCAGGGGAAGATACGCAGTATTTT
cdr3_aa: CASSLLAGEDTQYF

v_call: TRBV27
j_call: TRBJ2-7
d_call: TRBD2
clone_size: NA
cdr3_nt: TGTGCCAGCAGTCTATACAGCGGGAGTGGATACGAGCAGTACTTC
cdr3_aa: CASSLYSGSGYEQYF

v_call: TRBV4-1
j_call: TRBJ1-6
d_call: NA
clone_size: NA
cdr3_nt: TGCGCCAGCAGTCCTATTCCGAGTGCTTCACCCCTCCACTTT
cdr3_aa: CASSPIPSASPLHF

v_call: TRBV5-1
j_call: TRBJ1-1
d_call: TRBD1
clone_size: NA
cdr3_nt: TGCGCCAGCAGCTTCGCACCGACAGGGGCTGAAGCTTTCTTT
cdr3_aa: CASSFAPTGAEAFF

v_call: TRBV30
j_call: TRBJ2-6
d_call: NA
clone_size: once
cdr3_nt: TGTGCCTGGAGTGTAGGGGGAACTAGCTCTGGGGCCAACGTCCTGACTTTC
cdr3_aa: CAWSVGGTSSGANVLTF

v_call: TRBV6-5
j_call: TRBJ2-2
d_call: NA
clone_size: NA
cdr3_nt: TGTGCCAGCAGTTACTCGACTAGTACCGTCGGGGAGCTGTTTTTT
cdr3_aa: CASSYSTSTVGELFF

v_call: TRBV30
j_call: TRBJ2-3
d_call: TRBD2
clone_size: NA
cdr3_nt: TGTGCCGCCAGTCAACTAGCGGGGGGGAGCCCTAGCACAGATACGCAGTATTTT
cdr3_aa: CAASQLAGGSPSTDTQYF

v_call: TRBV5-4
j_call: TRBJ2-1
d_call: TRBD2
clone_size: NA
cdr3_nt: TGTGCCAGCCTCTTGGAAAGCGGGAGCTCCTACAATGAGCAGTTCTTC
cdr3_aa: CASLLESGSSYNEQFF

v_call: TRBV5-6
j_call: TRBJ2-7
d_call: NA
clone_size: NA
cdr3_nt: TGTGCCAGCAGCTTGGTGACACATCGCTACGAGCAGTACTTC
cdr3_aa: CASSLVTHRYEQYF

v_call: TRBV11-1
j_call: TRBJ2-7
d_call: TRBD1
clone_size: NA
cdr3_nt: TGTGCCAGCAGCTTGACAGGGCGCTACGAGCAGTACTTC
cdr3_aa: CASSLTGRYEQYF

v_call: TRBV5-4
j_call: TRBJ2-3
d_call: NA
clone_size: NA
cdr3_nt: TGTGCCAGCAGCTCGACTAGTAGCACAGATACGCAGTATTTT
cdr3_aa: CASSSTSSTDTQYF

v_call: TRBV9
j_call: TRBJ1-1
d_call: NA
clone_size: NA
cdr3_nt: TGTGCCAGCAGCCCCCGAGGCACTGAAGCTTTCTTT
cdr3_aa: CASSPRGTEAFF

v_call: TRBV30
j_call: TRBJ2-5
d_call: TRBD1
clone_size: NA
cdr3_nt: TGTGCCTGGAGTGTCAGGGGGCCGGAGACCCAGTACTTC
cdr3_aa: CAWSVRGPETQYF

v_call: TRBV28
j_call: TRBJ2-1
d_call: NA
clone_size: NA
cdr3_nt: TGTGCCAGCAGCCTTCTAGCGCGAGAGCAGTTCTTC
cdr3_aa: CASSLLAREQFF

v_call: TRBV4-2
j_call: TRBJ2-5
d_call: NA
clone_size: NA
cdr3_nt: TGTGCCAGCAGCCATGGAAGGGAGGTGGGAGAGACCCAGTACTTC
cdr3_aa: CASSHGREVGETQYF

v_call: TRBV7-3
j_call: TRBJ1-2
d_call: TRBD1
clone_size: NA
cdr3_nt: TGTGCCAGCAGCCAAAGATTCGACAGGGTTAACTATGGCTACACCTTC
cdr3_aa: CASSQRFDRVNYGYTF

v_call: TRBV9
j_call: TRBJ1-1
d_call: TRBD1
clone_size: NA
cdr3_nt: TGTGCCAGCAGCCGACAGGGGGCAATCACTGAAGCTTTCTTT
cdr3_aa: CASSRQGAITEAFF

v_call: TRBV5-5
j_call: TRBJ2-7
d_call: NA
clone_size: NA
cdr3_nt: TGTGCCAGGACATCAGAGCAGCAGTACTTC
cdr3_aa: CARTSEQQYF

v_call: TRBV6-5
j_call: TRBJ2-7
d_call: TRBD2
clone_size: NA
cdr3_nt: TGTGCCAGCAAAGAAGCGGGGGCCGCCTACGAGCAGTACTTC
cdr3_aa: CASKEAGAAYEQYF

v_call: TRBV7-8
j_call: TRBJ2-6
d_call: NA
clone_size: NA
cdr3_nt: TGTGCCATCCCCTGGGGCCCGAATGGCTCTGGGGCCAACGTCCTGACTTTC
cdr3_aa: CAIPWGPNGSGANVLTF

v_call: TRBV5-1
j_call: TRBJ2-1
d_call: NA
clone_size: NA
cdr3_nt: TGCGCCAGCAGCTTGGGGTTGGGGGGCAATGAGCAGTTCTTC
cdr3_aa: CASSLGLGGNEQFF

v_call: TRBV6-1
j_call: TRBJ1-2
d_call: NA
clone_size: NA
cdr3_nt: TGTGCCACTACGGACAGCAGCTATGGCTACACCTTC
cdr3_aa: CATTDSSYGYTF

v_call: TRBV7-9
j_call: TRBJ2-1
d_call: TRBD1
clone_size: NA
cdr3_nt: TGTGCCAGCAGCCGAAATCAGGGGGTCTCCTACAATGAGCAGTTCTTC
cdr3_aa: CASSRNQGVSYNEQFF